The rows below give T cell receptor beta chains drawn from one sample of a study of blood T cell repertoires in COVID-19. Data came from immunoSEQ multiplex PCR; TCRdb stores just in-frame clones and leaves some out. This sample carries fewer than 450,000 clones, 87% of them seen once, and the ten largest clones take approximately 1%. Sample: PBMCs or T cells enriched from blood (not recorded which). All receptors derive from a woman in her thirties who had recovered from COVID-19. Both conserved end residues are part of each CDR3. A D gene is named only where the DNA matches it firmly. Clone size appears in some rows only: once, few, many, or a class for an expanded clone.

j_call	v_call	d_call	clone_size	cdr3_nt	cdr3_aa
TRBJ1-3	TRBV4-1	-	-	TGCGCCAGCAGCCAAGGGAGGGGTGGAAAAACGGCCGCGGGCACTGGAAACACCATATATTTT	CASSQGRGGKTAAGTGNTIYF
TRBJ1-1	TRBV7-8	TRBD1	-	TGTGCCAGCAGCACTCCACAGGGGAGGAACACTGAAGCTTTCTTT	CASSTPQGRNTEAFF
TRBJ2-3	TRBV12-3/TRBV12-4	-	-	TGTGCCAGCAGCCAAGAGACAGATACGCAGTATTTT	CASSQETDTQYF
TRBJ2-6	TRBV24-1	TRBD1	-	TGTGCCACCAGTGATTGGACAGGGGGCACCTCTGGGGCCAACGTCCTGACTTTC	CATSDWTGGTSGANVLTF
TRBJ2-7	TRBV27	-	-	TGTGCCAGCGCTCGGACTTCTGCCTACGAGCAGTACTTC	CASARTSAYEQYF
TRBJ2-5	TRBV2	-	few	TGTGCCAGCAGTGCAATCGGGGTAAATCAAGAGACCCAGTACTTC	CASSAIGVNQETQYF
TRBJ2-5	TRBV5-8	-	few	TGTGCCAGCAGTTCTTTAAGGGGTACCGGGGGAGAGACCCAGTACTTC	CASSSLRGTGGETQYF
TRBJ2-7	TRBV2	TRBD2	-	TGTGCCAGCGGCGACCCATTAGTCAGGGAGGGCGAGCAGTACTTC	CASGDPLVREGEQYF
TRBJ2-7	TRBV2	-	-	TGTGCCAGCAGTGAGCAGTACCACGAGCAGTACTTC	CASSEQYHEQYF
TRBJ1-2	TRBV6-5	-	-	TGTGCCAGCATCCAGACAATGCTGGCGAACTATGGCTACACCTTC	CASIQTMLANYGYTF
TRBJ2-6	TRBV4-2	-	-	TGTGCCAGCAGCCACCCCCCTGGACAGGGAGGGAACCCCTCTGGGGCCAACGTCCTGACTTTC	CASSHPPGQGGNPSGANVLTF
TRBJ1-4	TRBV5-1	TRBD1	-	TGCGCCAGCAGCAAAGGGACAGAAAACGAAAAACTGTTTTTT	CASSKGTENEKLFF
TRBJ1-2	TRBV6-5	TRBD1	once	TGTGCCAGCAGGACGCCAGGGGGCTATGGCTACACCTTC	CASRTPGGYGYTF
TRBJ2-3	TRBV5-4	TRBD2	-	TGTGCCAGCAGCAACCTAGCGGGGGGATCCTATGTTGACACAGATACGCAGTATTTT	CASSNLAGGSYVDTDTQYF
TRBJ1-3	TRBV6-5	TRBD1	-	TGTGCCAGCCGACAGGGGTATGGAAACACCATATATTTT	CASRQGYGNTIYF
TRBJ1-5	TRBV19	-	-	TGTGCCTGCGGGCAGCCCCAGCATTTT	CACGQPQHF
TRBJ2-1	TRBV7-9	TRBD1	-	TGTGCCAGCAGCCCCCGGGACAGGTACAATGAGCAGTTCTTC	CASSPRDRYNEQFF
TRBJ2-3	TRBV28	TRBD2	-	TGTGCCAGCAGCATCGTAGCGGGGGGCACAGATACGCAGTATTTT	CASSIVAGGTDTQYF
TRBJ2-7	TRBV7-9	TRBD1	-	TGTGCCAGCAGCCCTGGGGACAGCTACGAGCAGTACTTC	CASSPGDSYEQYF
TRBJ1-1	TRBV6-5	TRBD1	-	TGTGCCAGCAGGTTGGACAGGGTAATGGTGGGAGCTTTCTTT	CASRLDRVMVGAFF
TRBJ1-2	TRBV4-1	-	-	TGCGCCAGCAGCCCCGGACAGCCCTATGGCTACACCTTC	CASSPGQPYGYTF
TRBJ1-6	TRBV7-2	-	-	TGTGCCAGCAGCCCCCCGGGAGCCCTCAATTCACCCCTCCACTTT	CASSPPGALNSPLHF
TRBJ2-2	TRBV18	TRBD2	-	TGTGCCAGCTCACCACAGAGCGGGGCCCCTACCGGGGAGCTGTTTTTT	CASSPQSGAPTGELFF
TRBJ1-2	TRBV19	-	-	TGTGCCATTGAGGTCGGCGGCTATGGCTACACCTTC	CAIEVGGYGYTF
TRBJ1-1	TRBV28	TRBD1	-	TGTGCCAGCAGTCTCCGGGACAGGGGCACTGAAGCTTTCTTT	CASSLRDRGTEAFF
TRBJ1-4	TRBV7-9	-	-	TGTGCCAGCAGCCCACTACAGGGAATTGGTGAAAAACTGTTTTTT	CASSPLQGIGEKLFF
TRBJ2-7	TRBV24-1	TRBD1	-	TGTGCCACCAGGGGACAGGAGGCCTGCTACGAGCAGTACTTC	CATRGQEACYEQYF
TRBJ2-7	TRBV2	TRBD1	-	TGTGCCACCAGGGACAGGCCGAGGGACGAGCAGTACTTC	CATRDRPRDEQYF
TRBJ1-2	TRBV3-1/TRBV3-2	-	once	TGTGCCAGCAGCCAAGAGAGTCGGGTGGCTGGCTACACCTTC	CASSQESRVAGYTF
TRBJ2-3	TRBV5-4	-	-	TGTGCCAGCAGCGCGCCCCGGGCAGATACGCAGTATTTT	CASSAPRADTQYF
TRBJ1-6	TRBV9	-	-	TGTGCCAGCAGCGTAGCGGGGAATTCCAATTCACCCCTCCACTTT	CASSVAGNSNSPLHF
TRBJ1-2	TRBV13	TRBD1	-	TGTGCCAGCAGCTCACGACAGGGGCGAGGCTACACCTTC	CASSSRQGRGYTF
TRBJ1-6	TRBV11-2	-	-	TGTGCCAGCAGCTTAGCTATAGGGGATTCACCCCTCCACTTT	CASSLAIGDSPLHF
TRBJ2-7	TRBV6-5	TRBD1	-	TGTGCCAGCAGTTACTCGAGGGACAGCTACGAGCAGTACTTC	CASSYSRDSYEQYF
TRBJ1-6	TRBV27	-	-	TGTGCCAGCAGTTTACCAGGGTATAATTCACCCCTCCACTTT	CASSLPGYNSPLHF
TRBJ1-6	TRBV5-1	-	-	TGCGCCAGCAGCCCAGAGGGACTACGTCGCTCCGAGTCACCCCTCCACTTT	CASSPEGLRRSESPLHF